This T cell receptor (beta chain) emerged from a study of T cells in Graves' hyperthyroidism and ophthalmopathy. Study context: Peripheral blood specimens were obtained at initial diagnosis, prior to any treatment.

What was amplified from RNA transcripts were TCR beta CDR3 regions. Initially, a first-round RT-PCR of the TCR CDR3 employed the HTBI primer set. Via MiXCR, TCRdb re-called the multiplex PCR reads, giving one row per CDR3 protein. The sample has 730,000 or so distinct CDR3 sequences, about 17% seen once. This clonotype has at least ten counts. Its antigen is as yet unknown. Findings and limits, study-wide: Most thyroid clonotypes expanded above 0.001 appeared in blood too. Ophthalmopathy and stable hyperthyroidism were separated by a 13 V-J model.

Together with thyroid ultrasound, orbital computed tomography, serum thyroxine and TRAb, clinical symptoms were used for diagnoses. CDR1 is SNHLY, CDR2 FYNNEI, per germline. V was pared by 6 bases and J by 0 bases, with 13 bases between. This CDR3 is 15 amino acids long. The chain uses TRBV2 and TRBJ2-3; TRBD1 might be the D (5 bases). Sequencing was carried out using blood. This clonotype was sampled from a woman aged 45-60 years with Graves' hyperthyroidism that later progressed to Graves' ophthalmopathy. CDR3: CASSLDSASTDTQYF. In DNA, the CDR3 is TGTGCCAGCAGCCTCGACAGCGCTAGCACAGATACGCAGTATTTT.